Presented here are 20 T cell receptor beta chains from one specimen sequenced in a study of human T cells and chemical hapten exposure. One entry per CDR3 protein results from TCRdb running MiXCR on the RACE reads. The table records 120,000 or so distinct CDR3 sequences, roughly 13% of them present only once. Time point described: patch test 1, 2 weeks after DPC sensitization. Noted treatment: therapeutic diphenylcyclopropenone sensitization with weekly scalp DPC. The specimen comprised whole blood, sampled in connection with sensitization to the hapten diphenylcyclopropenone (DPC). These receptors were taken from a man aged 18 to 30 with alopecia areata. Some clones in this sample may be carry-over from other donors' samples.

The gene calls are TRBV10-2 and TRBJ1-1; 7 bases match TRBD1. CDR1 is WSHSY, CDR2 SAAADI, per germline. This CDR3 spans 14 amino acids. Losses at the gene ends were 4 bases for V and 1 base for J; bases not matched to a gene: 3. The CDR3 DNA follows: TGCGCCAGCAGTGGGGGACAGAGGAACACTGAAGCTTTCTTT. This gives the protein CASSGGQRNTEAFF.

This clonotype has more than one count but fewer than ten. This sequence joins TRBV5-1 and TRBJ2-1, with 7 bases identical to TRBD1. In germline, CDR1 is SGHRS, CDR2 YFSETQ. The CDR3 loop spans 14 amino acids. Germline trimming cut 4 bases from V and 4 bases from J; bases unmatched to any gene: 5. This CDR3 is CASSIDRDYNEQFF. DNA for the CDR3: TGCGCCAGCAGCATAGACAGGGATTACAATGAGCAGTTCTTC.

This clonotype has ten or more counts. In DNA form, the CDR3 reads TGTGCCAGCTCACCACTTAGCAGCTCCTACGAGCAGTACTTC. It codes for CASSPLSSSYEQYF. The genes are TRBV18 and TRBJ2-7; D call uncertain. Germline-derived CDR1 and CDR2 are KGHSH and LQKENI. The V gene lost 1 base and the J gene lost 0 bases, with 7 bases spanning the gap. The length of the CDR3 is 14 residues.

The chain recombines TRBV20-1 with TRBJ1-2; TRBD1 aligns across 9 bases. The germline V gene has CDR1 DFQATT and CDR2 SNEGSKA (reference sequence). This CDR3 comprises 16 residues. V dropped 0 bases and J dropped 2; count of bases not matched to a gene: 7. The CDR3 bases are TGCAGTGCTAGAGATCCCTGGACAGGGGAAAACTATGGCTACACCTTC. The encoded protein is CSARDPWTGENYGYTF.

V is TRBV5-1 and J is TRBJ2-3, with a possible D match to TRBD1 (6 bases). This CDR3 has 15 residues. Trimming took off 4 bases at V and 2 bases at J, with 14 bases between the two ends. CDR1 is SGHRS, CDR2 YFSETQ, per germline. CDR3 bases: TGCGCCAGCAGCGGGACACTGTCAGCCACAGATACGCAGTATTTT. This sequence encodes CASSGTLSATDTQYF.

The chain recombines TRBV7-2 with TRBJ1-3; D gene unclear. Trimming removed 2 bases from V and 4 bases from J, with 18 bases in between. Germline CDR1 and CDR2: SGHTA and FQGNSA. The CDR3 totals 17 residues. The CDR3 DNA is TGTGCCAGCAGCTTATACAAACCATCCTATTCCGGAAACACCATATATTTT. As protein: CASSLYKPSYSGNTIYF.

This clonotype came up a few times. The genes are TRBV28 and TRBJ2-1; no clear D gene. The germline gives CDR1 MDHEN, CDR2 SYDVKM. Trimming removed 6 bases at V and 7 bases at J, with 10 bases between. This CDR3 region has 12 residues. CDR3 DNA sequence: TGTGCCAGCAGCTCTAGGCGTAATGAGCAGTTCTTC. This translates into CASSSRRNEQFF.

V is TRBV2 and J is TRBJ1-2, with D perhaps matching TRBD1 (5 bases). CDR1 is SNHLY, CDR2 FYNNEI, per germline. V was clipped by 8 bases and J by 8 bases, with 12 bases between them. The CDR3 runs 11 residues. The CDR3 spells CASYRDLGYTF. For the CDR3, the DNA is TGTGCCAGCTATCGGGACTTGGGCTACACCTTC.

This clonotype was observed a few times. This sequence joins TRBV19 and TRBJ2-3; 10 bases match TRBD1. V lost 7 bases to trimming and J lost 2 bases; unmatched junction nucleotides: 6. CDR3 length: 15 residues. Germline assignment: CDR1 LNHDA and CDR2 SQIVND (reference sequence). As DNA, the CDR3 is TGTGCCAGTAACCGGGACAGGGGTCTCACAGATACGCAGTATTTT. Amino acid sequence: CASNRDRGLTDTQYF. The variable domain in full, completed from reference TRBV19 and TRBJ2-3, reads DGGITQSPKYLFRKEGQNVTLSCEQNLNHDAMYWYRQDPGQGLRLIYYSQIVNDFQKGDIAEGYSVSREKKESFPLTVTSAQKNPTAFYLCASNRDRGLTDTQYFGPGTRLTVL.

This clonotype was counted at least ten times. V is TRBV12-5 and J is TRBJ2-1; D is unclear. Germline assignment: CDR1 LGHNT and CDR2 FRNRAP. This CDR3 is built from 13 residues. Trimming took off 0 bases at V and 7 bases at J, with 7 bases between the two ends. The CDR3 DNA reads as TGTGCTAGTGGTTTGGTAGAAGGTAATGAGCAGTTCTTC. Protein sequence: CASGLVEGNEQFF. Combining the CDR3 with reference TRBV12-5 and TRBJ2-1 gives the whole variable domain DARVTQTPRHKVTEMGQEVTMRCQPILGHNTVFWYRQTMMQGLELLAYFRNRAPLDDSGMPKDRFSAEMPDATLATLKIQPSEPRDSAVYFCASGLVEGNEQFFGPGTRLTVL.

The CDR3 DNA is TGTGCCAGCAGCCTTAGCGTCGACACAGATACGCAGTATTTT. Translation gives CASSLSVDTDTQYF. The V call is TRBV7-3, the J call TRBJ2-3, with D possibly being TRBD2 (5 bases). CDR1 is SGHTA and CDR2 is FQGTGA in the germline V gene. There are 14 residues in the CDR3. V shed 5 bases and J shed 2 bases, with 11 bases lying between them.

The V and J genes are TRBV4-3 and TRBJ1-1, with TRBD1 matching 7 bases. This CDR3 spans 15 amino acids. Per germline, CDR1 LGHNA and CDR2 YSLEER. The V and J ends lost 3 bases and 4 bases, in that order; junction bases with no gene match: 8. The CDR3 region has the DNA TGCGCCAGCAGCCAGGTGGCAGGGGGTTCCACTGAAGCTTTCTTT. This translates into CASSQVAGGSTEAFF.

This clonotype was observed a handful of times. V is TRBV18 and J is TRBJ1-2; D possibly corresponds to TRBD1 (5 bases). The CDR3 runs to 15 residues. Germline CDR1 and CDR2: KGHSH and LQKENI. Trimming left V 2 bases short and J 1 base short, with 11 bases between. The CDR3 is CASSPSPGLNYGYTF. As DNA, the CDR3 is TGTGCCAGCTCACCATCCCCGGGGCTTAACTATGGCTACACCTTC.

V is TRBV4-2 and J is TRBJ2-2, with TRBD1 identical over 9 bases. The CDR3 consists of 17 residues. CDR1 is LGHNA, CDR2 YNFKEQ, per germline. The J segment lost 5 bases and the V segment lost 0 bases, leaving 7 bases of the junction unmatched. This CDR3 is CASSQDGGTGPTGELFF. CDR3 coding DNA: TGTGCCAGCAGCCAAGATGGCGGGACAGGGCCGACCGGGGAGCTGTTTTTT.

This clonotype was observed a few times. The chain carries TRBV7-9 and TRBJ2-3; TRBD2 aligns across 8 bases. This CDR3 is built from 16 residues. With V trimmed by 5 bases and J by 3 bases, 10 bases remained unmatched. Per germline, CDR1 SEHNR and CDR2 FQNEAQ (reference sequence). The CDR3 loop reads CASSLRSGGPTDTQYF. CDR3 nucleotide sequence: TGTGCCAGCAGCCTTAGATCGGGGGGGCCTACAGATACGCAGTATTTT.

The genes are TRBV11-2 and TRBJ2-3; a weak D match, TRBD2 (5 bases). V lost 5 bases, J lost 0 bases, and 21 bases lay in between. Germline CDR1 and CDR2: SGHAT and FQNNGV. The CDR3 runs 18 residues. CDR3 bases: TGTGCCAGCAGCCCCGCTAGCCGGCCCATAACTAGCACAGATACGCAGTATTTT. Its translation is CASSPASRPITSTDTQYF.

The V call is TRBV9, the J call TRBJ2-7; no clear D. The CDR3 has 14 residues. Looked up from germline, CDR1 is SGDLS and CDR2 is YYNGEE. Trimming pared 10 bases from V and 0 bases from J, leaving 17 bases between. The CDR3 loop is CARLDYGSSYEQYF. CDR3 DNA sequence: TGTGCCCGCTTAGATTACGGCAGCTCCTACGAGCAGTACTTC.

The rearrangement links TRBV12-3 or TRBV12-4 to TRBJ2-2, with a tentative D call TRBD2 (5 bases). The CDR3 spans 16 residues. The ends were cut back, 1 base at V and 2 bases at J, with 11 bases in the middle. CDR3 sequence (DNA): TGTGCCAGCAGTTTAGGGACTGCCGATAACACCGGGGAGCTGTTTTTT. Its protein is CASSLGTADNTGELFF.

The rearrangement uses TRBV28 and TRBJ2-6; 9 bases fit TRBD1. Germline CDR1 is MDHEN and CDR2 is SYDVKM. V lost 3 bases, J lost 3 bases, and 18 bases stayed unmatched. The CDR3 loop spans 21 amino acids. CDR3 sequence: CASSLTVVTRTGVDGANVLTF. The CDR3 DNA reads TGTGCCAGCAGTTTGACCGTAGTAACTAGGACAGGGGTCGATGGGGCCAACGTCCTGACTTTC.

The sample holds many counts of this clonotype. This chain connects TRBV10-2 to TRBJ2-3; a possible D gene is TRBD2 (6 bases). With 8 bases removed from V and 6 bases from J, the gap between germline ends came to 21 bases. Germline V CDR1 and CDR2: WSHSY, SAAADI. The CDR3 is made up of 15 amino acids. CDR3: CASGISIGGADTQYF. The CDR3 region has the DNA TGCGCCAGCGGAATATCTATCGGGGGAGCTGATACGCAGTATTTT.